A selection of T cell receptor beta chains follows, all from one sample in a study of cytomegalovirus exposure and HLA in healthy donors. Sequencing used immunoSEQ multiplex PCR; TCRdb keeps in-frame clones, though not all of them. The table includes 200,000 to 250,000 clones, 80% to 90% detected once. The source material was PBMCs. These receptors were obtained from a man aged 18 to 30 in good health and CMV-seronegative. Both conserved end residues are part of each CDR3. D genes are given only for firm matches. Clone size is given for some rows only: seen once, a few or many times, or a class if the clone is expanded.

size	D	length	J	V	CDR3	DNA
NA	TRBD2	15	TRBJ2-1	TRBV7-8	CASRTIAGSYNEQFF	TGTGCCAGCAGGACCATAGCGGGTTCCTACAATGAGCAGTTCTTC
once	TRBD1	15	TRBJ2-7	TRBV7-9	CASSLGDRDLEEQYF	TGTGCCAGCAGCTTGGGGGACAGGGACCTAGAAGAGCAGTACTTC
NA	NA	13	TRBJ2-7	TRBV19	CASSPWGGYEQYF	TGTGCCAGTAGTCCCTGGGGAGGCTACGAGCAGTACTTC
NA	NA	14	TRBJ2-3	TRBV21-1	CASSASGDQYTQYF	TGTGCCAGCAGCGCGTCCGGAGACCAATATACGCAGTATTTT
NA	NA	14	TRBJ2-2	TRBV4-2	CASSQDFGAGELFF	TGTGCCAGCAGCCAAGACTTCGGGGCCGGGGAGCTGTTTTTT
NA	NA	16	TRBJ1-2	TRBV30	CAWSATRDSSHYGYTF	TGTGCCTGGAGTGCCACCCGGGACTCTTCCCACTATGGCTACACCTTC
NA	NA	17	TRBJ1-1	TRBV9	CASSPRGGGHEDAEAFF	TGTGCCAGCAGCCCCCGGGGGGGCGGGCACGAGGACGCTGAAGCTTTCTTT
NA	NA	16	TRBJ2-2	TRBV18	CASSWVSAANTGELFF	TGTGCCAGCTCCTGGGTCTCAGCGGCGAACACCGGGGAGCTGTTTTTT
NA	NA	15	TRBJ2-7	TRBV4-3	CASSPADSDIYGQYF	TGCGCCAGCAGCCCCGCGGACAGCGACATTTACGGGCAGTACTTC
NA	TRBD2	13	TRBJ2-1	TRBV7-7	CASSLSFRDYLIF	TGTGCTAGCAGCTTATCCTTCCGGGACTATCTAATCTTC
NA	NA	14	TRBJ1-2	TRBV6-1	CASTSAGPEVPRRF	TGTGCCAGCACCTCGGCGGGGCCAGAGGTCCCAAGGCGCTTC
NA	NA	14	TRBJ2-3	TRBV6-1	CASSEAGGADTQYF	TGTGCCAGCAGTGAAGCGGGAGGAGCAGATACGCAGTATTTT
NA	NA	13	TRBJ1-1	TRBV28	CASRPIMNTEAFF	TGTGCCAGCAGACCTATTATGAACACTGAAGCTTTCTTT
NA	NA	10	TRBJ1-2	TRBV20-1	CSARTQGYTF	TGCAGTGCTAGAACGCAGGGCTACACCTTC
once	NA	13	TRBJ2-2	TRBV7-3	CASSLLFSGELFF	TGTGCCAGCAGCTTACTTTTTTCCGGGGAGCTGTTTTTT
NA	NA	14	TRBJ1-6	TRBV6-5	CASSYGGLNSPLHF	TGTGCCAGCAGTTACGGGGGACTTAATTCACCCCTCCACTTT
NA	NA	16	TRBJ2-5	TRBV5-1	CASSFSPGSTGGTQYF	TGCGCCAGCAGCTTTTCGCCGGGGTCAACCGGGGGGACCCAGTACTTC
NA	NA	14	TRBJ1-5	TRBV10-3	CAISGEAVNQPQHF	TGTGCCATCAGTGGGGAGGCGGTCAATCAGCCCCAGCATTTT
NA	TRBD2	15	TRBJ2-1	TRBV7-8	CASSLGNSGVGEQFF	TGTGCCAGCAGCTTAGGGAATAGCGGGGTGGGGGAGCAGTTCTTC
NA	TRBD2	14	TRBJ2-1	TRBV5-1	CASSPRTSDNEQFF	TGCGCCAGCAGCCCCAGGACTAGCGACAATGAGCAGTTCTTC
NA	TRBD1	13	TRBJ1-2	TRBV7-2	CASSFDWDSGYTF	TGTGCCAGCAGCTTCGATTGGGACAGCGGCTACACCTTC
few	NA	14	TRBJ2-2	TRBV4-1	CASSSYGDTGELFF	TGCGCCAGCAGCTCTTATGGAGACACCGGGGAGCTGTTTTTT
NA	TRBD1	14	TRBJ1-5	TRBV30	CAWSVGTGQQPQHF	TGTGCCTGGAGTGTCGGGACAGGGCAGCAGCCCCAGCATTTT
NA	NA	13	TRBJ2-7	TRBV6-5	CASSVSLAYEQYF	TGTGCCAGCAGCGTAAGTTTAGCGTACGAGCAGTACTTC
NA	TRBD2	16	TRBJ2-2	TRBV19	CASTDQLAGGTGELFF	TGTGCCAGTACCGACCAACTAGCGGGGGGAACCGGGGAGCTGTTTTTT
NA	NA	15	TRBJ2-1	TRBV7-2	CASSSGQGGANEQFF	TGTGCCAGCAGCTCTGGACAGGGAGGGGCCAATGAGCAGTTCTTC
NA	TRBD1	13	TRBJ2-5	TRBV4-3	CASSLRTGETQYF	TGCGCCAGCAGCCTTAGGACAGGAGAGACCCAGTACTTC
NA	NA	14	TRBJ2-7	TRBV9	CASSVGGTGGEQYF	TGTGCCAGCAGCGTCGGCGGGACCGGGGGCGAGCAGTACTTC